Listed here are 9 T cell receptor beta chains from one sample, sequenced in a study of blood T cells in healthy people across ages. The authors ran a second PCR of 7 to 11 cycles using a sample-barcoded 5' primer and a J-beta primer mix. MiXCR was run by TCRdb on the 5' RACE reads, yielding one entry per CDR3 protein. The sample carries fewer than 2,000,000 distinct CDR3 sequences, roughly 43% recorded once. The sample consisted of blood. Receptors were obtained from a human donor in good health.

V is TRBV12-3 or TRBV12-4 and J is TRBJ1-2; 9 nucleotides match TRBD1. This CDR3 is 15 amino acids long. Unmatched junction bases numbered 9, after V lost 5 bases and J lost 5 bases. The CDR3 region has the DNA TGTGCCAGCAGTCCCCACAGGGGGCAAGGATATGGCTACACCTTC. This sequence encodes CASSPHRGQGYGYTF.

CDR3 sequence: CASSLREGQFF. CDR3 bases: TGTGCCAGCAGTTTAAGGGAGGGGCAGTTCTTC. The chain carries TRBV28 and TRBJ2-1, with 7 nucleotides matching TRBD2. Germline CDR1 is MDHEN and CDR2 is SYDVKM. J lost 12 bases, V lost 2 bases, and 1 base had no gene match. The CDR3 contains 11 residues.

The J gene is TRBJ2-7, the V gene TRBV29-1; the D gene is possibly TRBD1 (6 bases). Germline V CDR1 and CDR2: SQVTM, ANQGSEA. V gave up 6 bases and J gave up 9 bases, with 21 bases separating them. The CDR3 spans 13 residues. The CDR3: CSVRDTYTMGQYF. The CDR3 DNA follows: TGCAGCGTCCGGGACACCTACACTATGGGGCAGTACTTC.

The rearrangement joins TRBV7-3 to TRBJ2-5; D is uncertain. The V and J ends lost 2 bases and 1 base respectively, with 8 bases between them. Germline V CDR1 and CDR2: SGHTA, FQGTGA. The CDR3 extends over 14 amino acids. The CDR3 is CASSLYPLQETQYF. Written as DNA, the CDR3 is TGTGCCAGCAGCTTATACCCCCTCCAAGAGACCCAGTACTTC.

The CDR3 bases are TGTGCCAGCACCACCCGGGACAGGATCAATCAGCCCCAGCATTTT. Encoded protein: CASTTRDRINQPQHF. V gene TRBV6-6 combines with J gene TRBJ1-5, with 8 bases matching TRBD1. Germline loops: CDR1 MNHNY, CDR2 SVGAGI (reference sequence). The CDR3 has 15 amino acids. After removal of 7 bases from V and 3 bases from J, the junction contained 8 bases not matched to a gene.

This clonotype was counted a few times. CDR3 DNA: TGTGCCACCAAGAAGCTAGGGGAGTATGGCTACACCTTC. It encodes CATKKLGEYGYTF. The genes are TRBV11-2 and TRBJ1-2; the D gene is possibly TRBD1 (5 bases). From germline, CDR1 is SGHAT and CDR2 FQNNGV. V was trimmed by 10 bases and J by 5 bases, leaving 17 bases between them. This CDR3 spans 13 amino acids.

The V call is TRBV9, the J call TRBJ2-7, with D hard to call. Trimming pared 5 bases from V and 2 bases from J, leaving 14 bases between. This CDR3 comprises 14 residues. Germline V gene sequence: CDR1 SGDLS, CDR2 YYNGEE. The CDR3 spells CASSADVSTYEQYF. DNA of the CDR3: TGTGCCAGCAGTGCGGACGTTAGTACCTACGAGCAGTACTTC.

CDR3 residues: CASSLQGVPLTGEQYF. CDR3 coding DNA: TGTGCCAGCAGCCTCCAGGGAGTACCCCTAACGGGAGAGCAGTACTTC. The J gene is TRBJ2-5, the V gene TRBV7-2; D might be TRBD2 (6 bases). Looked up from germline, CDR1 is SGHTA and CDR2 is FQGNSA. V gave up 5 bases and J gave up 11 bases, with 27 bases separating them. CDR3 length: 16 residues. The full variable domain, rest sourced from reference TRBV7-2 and TRBJ2-5, is GAGVSQSPSNKVTEKGKDVELRCDPISGHTALYWYRQSLGQGLEFLIYFQGNSAPDKSGLPSDRFSAERTGGSVSTLTIQRTQQEDSAVYLCASSLQGVPLTGEQYFGPGTRLLVL.

This clonotype turned up a few times. The chain couples TRBV7-9 to TRBJ2-7, with 10 bases lining up with TRBD2. After removal of 4 bases from V and 6 bases from J, the junction contained 9 bases not matched to a gene. Germline values: CDR1 SEHNR, CDR2 FQNEAQ (reference sequence). The CDR3 loop spans 15 amino acids. CDR3 in amino acids: CASSSSGLAVLEQYF. CDR3 DNA sequence: TGTGCCAGCAGCTCTAGTGGACTAGCGGTTCTCGAGCAGTACTTC.